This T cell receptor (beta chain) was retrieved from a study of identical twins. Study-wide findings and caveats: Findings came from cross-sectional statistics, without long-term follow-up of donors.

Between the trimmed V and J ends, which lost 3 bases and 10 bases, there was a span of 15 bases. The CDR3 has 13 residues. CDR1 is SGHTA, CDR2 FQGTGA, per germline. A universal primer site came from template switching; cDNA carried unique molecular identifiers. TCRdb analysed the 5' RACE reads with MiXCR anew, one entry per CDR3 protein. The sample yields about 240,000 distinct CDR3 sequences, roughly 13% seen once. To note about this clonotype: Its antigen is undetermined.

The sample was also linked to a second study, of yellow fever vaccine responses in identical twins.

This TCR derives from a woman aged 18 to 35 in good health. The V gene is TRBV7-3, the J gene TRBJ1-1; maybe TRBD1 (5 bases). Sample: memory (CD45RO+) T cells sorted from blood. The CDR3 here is CASSFDDRGVAFF. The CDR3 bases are TGTGCCAGCAGCTTTGATGACCGGGGGGTAGCTTTCTTT.